What follows are 29 T cell receptor beta chains derived from one specimen sequenced in a study of cytomegalovirus exposure and HLA in healthy donors. PCR primers comprised 60 Vbeta and 13 Jbeta primers. Profiled with immunoSEQ multiplex PCR; TCRdb holds only in-frame clones, not every one. The table has about 64,000 clones, about 84% seen once. Sequencing was performed on PBMCs. The receptors originated from a man between 18 and 29 years old in good health and CMV-seropositive.

The V and J genes are TRBV6-6 and TRBJ2-1, with a weak D call TRBD2 (5 bases). V dropped 2 bases and J dropped 9 bases, with 8 bases sitting between them. The germline CDR1 and CDR2 sequences are MNHNY and SVGAGI (reference sequence). The CDR3 loop spans 12 amino acids. CDR3 nucleotide sequence: TGTGCCAGCAGTTACACGGGGAGTGAGCAGTTCTTC. Translated: CASSYTGSEQFF.

V gene TRBV30 combines with J gene TRBJ2-5; 11 nucleotides match TRBD2. V shed 0 bases and J 5 bases; nucleotides not matched to a gene: 5. This CDR3 is 15 amino acids long. Germline CDR1 and CDR2: GTSNPN and SVGIG (reference sequence). The CDR3: CAWSVLAGGGETQYF. CDR3 bases: TGTGCCTGGAGTGTTCTAGCGGGAGGAGGCGAGACCCAGTACTTC.

V usage is TRBV2 and J usage is TRBJ2-3; weak D call: TRBD2 (6 bases). Germline assignment: CDR1 SNHLY and CDR2 FYNNEI. This CDR3 has 15 amino acids. Trimming pared 7 bases from V and 4 bases from J, leaving 18 bases between. CDR3 loop: CASTGTPLTSDTQYF. The CDR3 DNA reads as TGTGCCAGCACGGGGACTCCCCTAACCTCAGATACGCAGTATTTT.

The genes are TRBV29-1 and TRBJ2-1; TRBD2 agrees at 11 bases. V lost 3 bases, J lost 7 bases, and 5 bases stayed unmatched. The CDR3 has 14 amino acids. Per germline, CDR1 SQVTM and CDR2 ANQGSEA. CDR3 loop: CSVDVAGGQNEQFF. The CDR3 DNA is TGCAGCGTTGACGTAGCGGGGGGGCAGAATGAGCAGTTCTTC.

This chain uses TRBV19 with TRBJ2-5, with TRBD1 matching over 9 bases. From germline, CDR1 is LNHDA and CDR2 SQIVND (reference sequence). The junction had 7 bases not matched to a gene; V was cut back by 9 bases and J by 5 bases. CDR3 length: 13 amino acids. In nucleotides, the CDR3 is TGTGCCAGCACCGGGACAGGGATGGAGACCCAGTACTTC. It encodes CASTGTGMETQYF.

The rearrangement uses TRBV6-5 and TRBJ1-2; tentatively, D is TRBD1 (5 bases). This CDR3 comprises 13 residues. Per the germline V gene, CDR1 is MNHEY and CDR2 is SVGAGI. V gave up 6 bases and J gave up 4 bases, with 12 bases separating them. CDR3 bases: TGTGCCAGCAGCACCTTGACAGTCTATGGCTACACCTTC. It is translated as CASSTLTVYGYTF.

This chain joins TRBV7-9 and TRBJ1-2, with TRBD1 identical over 7 bases. CDR3 length: 13 amino acids. The V and J ends lost 5 bases and 8 bases, in that order; junction bases with no gene match: 8. Germline V gives CDR1 SEHNR, CDR2 FQNEAQ (reference sequence). The CDR3 nucleotides are TGTGCCAGCAGCCTCGACAGGGTCGCGGGCTACACCTTC. Residues: CASSLDRVAGYTF.

V and J are TRBV19 and TRBJ2-2; D gene unclear. This CDR3 has 14 residues. The V end lost 5 bases, the J end lost 7 bases, and 14 bases lay between the germline ends. CDR1 is LNHDA, CDR2 SQIVND, per germline (reference sequence). CDR3 sequence reads: CASSDRVGHGELFF. CDR3 nucleotide sequence: TGTGCCAGTAGTGACCGGGTGGGTCACGGGGAGCTGTTTTTT. Combining the CDR3 with reference TRBV19 and TRBJ2-2 gives the whole variable domain DGGITQSPKYLFRKEGQNVTLSCEQNLNHDAMYWYRQDPGQGLRLIYYSQIVNDFQKGDIAEGYSVSREKKESFPLTVTSAQKNPTAFYLCASSDRVGHGELFFGEGSRLTVL.

The gene calls are TRBV6-5 and TRBJ1-4; 8 bases align to TRBD1. The germline V gene has CDR1 MNHEY and CDR2 SVGAGI. V lost 5 bases, J lost 6 bases, and 8 bases stayed unmatched. The CDR3 sequence is 15 residues long. For the CDR3, the DNA is TGTGCCAGCAGTGGTGAGCTGACAGGGGATGAAAAACTGTTTTTT. It is translated as CASSGELTGDEKLFF.

The chain joins TRBV2 to TRBJ1-2, with D tentatively TRBD1 (5 bases). Trimming removed 4 bases at V and 0 bases at J, with 9 bases between. Germline loops: CDR1 SNHLY, CDR2 FYNNEI. CDR3 length: 14 amino acids. The CDR3 DNA reads as TGTGCCAGCAGTGTTGGACAAGCTAACTATGGCTACACCTTC. It yields the protein CASSVGQANYGYTF.

Comment on this clone: The identical CDR3 is also encoded by other nucleotide sequences in the sample. The J gene is TRBJ1-5, the V gene TRBV30, with D tentatively TRBD1 (6 bases). Trimming pared 3 bases from V and 7 bases from J, leaving 13 bases between. Germline V gene data show CDR1 as GTSNPN and CDR2 as SVGIG (reference sequence). This CDR3 is built from 13 residues. CDR3: CAWSGGAGQPQHF. The CDR3 coding sequence is TGTGCCTGGAGCGGGGGGGCAGGGCAGCCCCAGCATTTT.

This clone was recorded only once. The J gene is TRBJ2-2, the V gene TRBV2, with D hard to call. The V gene's germline CDR1 is SNHLY and CDR2 FYNNEI. V shed 7 bases and J shed 3 bases, with 12 bases lying between them. This CDR3 contains 14 residues. CDR3 in DNA: TGTGCCAGCACCCAAAACAAGTACACCGGGGAGCTGTTTTTT. Encoded protein: CASTQNKYTGELFF.

The CDR3 here is CASSGGAQSSYNEQFF. The CDR3 bases are TGCGCCAGCAGTGGAGGCGCCCAGAGCTCCTACAATGAGCAGTTCTTC. The chain combines TRBV10-1 with TRBJ2-1, with unresolved D. Germline lookup yields CDR1 WNHNN and CDR2 SYGVQD (reference sequence). V was clipped by 4 bases and J by 0 bases, with 13 bases between them. The CDR3 extends over 16 amino acids.

The chain couples TRBV30 to TRBJ1-1, with D possibly being TRBD1 (6 bases). V was cut by 4 bases and J by 1 base, with 10 bases left in between. Germline V CDR1 and CDR2: GTSNPN, SVGIG (reference sequence). CDR3 length: 13 residues. In nucleotides, the CDR3 is TGTGCCTGGAAGGACAGAGAGAACACTGAAGCTTTCTTT. It codes for CAWKDRENTEAFF.

A remark on this clone: Other DNA sequences in the same sample also yield this CDR3. V gene TRBV30 combines with J gene TRBJ1-3, with no clear D. The CDR3 has 12 amino acids. The germline gives CDR1 GTSNPN, CDR2 SVGIG (reference sequence). V shed 3 bases and J shed 0 bases, with 3 bases lying between them. The CDR3 nucleotides are TGTGCCTGGAGCCTCTCTGGAAACACCATATATTTT. It is translated as CAWSLSGNTIYF.

The chain joins TRBV4-1 to TRBJ2-3, with 8 bases lining up with TRBD2. The V segment lost 1 base and the J segment 4 bases; nucleotides outside the gene matches: 10. There are 17 residues in the CDR3. CDR1 MGHRA and CDR2 YSYEKL come from the germline V gene. In DNA, the CDR3 is TGCGCCAGCAGCCAAGTTCTGGCGGGGGGTTTCGCAGATACGCAGTATTTT. Protein: CASSQVLAGGFADTQYF.

This clone was detected only a few times. The chain has TRBV29-1 and TRBJ1-1, with no clear D. The CDR3 extends over 13 amino acids. Per the germline V gene, CDR1 is SQVTM and CDR2 is ANQGSEA. Trimming cost V 5 bases and J 2 bases, with 12 bases left between them. CDR3 DNA: TGCAGCGTTCGGGTCAACATAAACACTGAAGCTTTCTTT. Amino acid sequence: CSVRVNINTEAFF.

This chain links TRBV2 with TRBJ2-7, with 8 bases matching TRBD1. Looked up from germline, CDR1 is SNHLY and CDR2 is FYNNEI. CDR3 length: 14 residues. V trimming: 5 bases; J trimming: 3 bases; junction bases outside the gene matches: 6. The CDR3 region has the DNA TGTGCCAGCAGTACCGGGACAGGTTACTACGAGCAGTACTTC. Protein sequence: CASSTGTGYYEQYF.

The genes are TRBV30 and TRBJ1-1; the D is unclear. There are 14 residues in the CDR3. V was shortened by 1 base and J by 0 bases, with 9 bases between the two germline ends. CDR1 is GTSNPN, CDR2 SVGIG, per germline (reference sequence). The CDR3 reads CAWSGADLNTEAFF. For the CDR3, the DNA is TGTGCCTGGAGTGGGGCAGATTTGAACACTGAAGCTTTCTTT.

V gene TRBV6-5 combines with J gene TRBJ1-1; D gene ambiguous. CDR3 length: 14 amino acids. Germline V gene sequence: CDR1 MNHEY, CDR2 SVGAGI. Trimming cost V 2 bases and J 7 bases, with 14 bases left between them. The CDR3 bases are TGTGCCAGCAGTTACGCGGTCTCCGGATTTGAAGCTTTCTTT. This translates into CASSYAVSGFEAFF.

J is TRBJ1-1 and V is TRBV5-1; 7 nucleotides agree with TRBD1. Germline loops: CDR1 SGHRS, CDR2 YFSETQ. The CDR3 is 14 residues long. V lost 3 bases and J lost 3; bases outside the gene matches: 5. In DNA, the CDR3 is TGCGCCAGCAGCTCCGACAGGGAGTACACTGAAGCTTTCTTT. It yields the protein CASSSDREYTEAFF.

In nucleotides, the CDR3 is TGTGCCTGGAGTGCAGCAGATACGCAGTATTTT. It translates to CAWSAADTQYF. The chain has TRBV30 and TRBJ2-3; D is ambiguous. The CDR3 has 11 amino acids. Germline lookup yields CDR1 GTSNPN and CDR2 SVGIG (reference sequence). Trimming took off 1 base at V and 4 bases at J, with 3 bases between the two ends.

CDR3 bases: TGTGCCAGCAGCTTAGGGACTAGCGGGAGTTCGGGCACAGATACGCAGTATTTT. Amino acid sequence: CASSLGTSGSSGTDTQYF. The chain combines TRBV5-4 with TRBJ2-3; TRBD2 matches at 14 bases. The CDR3 covers 18 residues. Germline V gene lookup returns CDR1 SGHNT and CDR2 YYREEE (reference sequence). V was pared by 2 bases and J by 1 base, with 6 bases of the junction left unmatched.

The genes are TRBV28 and TRBJ1-2; tentatively, D is TRBD1 (6 bases). V dropped 2 bases and J dropped 4 bases, with 8 bases sitting between them. This CDR3 is 13 amino acids long. Per germline, CDR1 MDHEN and CDR2 SYDVKM. CDR3 DNA sequence: TGTGCCAGCAGTTTACAGGGGCCCTATGGCTACACCTTC. This codes for CASSLQGPYGYTF.

The CDR3 region is CASSADTGTDTQYF. DNA of the CDR3: TGTGCCAGCAGTGCGGACACTGGCACAGATACGCAGTATTTT. V and J are TRBV25-1 and TRBJ2-3, with D possibly matching TRBD1 (5 bases). CDR1 and CDR2 from the germline V gene are MGHDK and SYGVNS. The CDR3 sequence is 14 residues long. The V gene lost 4 bases and the J gene lost 1 base, with 9 bases spanning the gap.

This clone is a singleton in its sample. The chain uses TRBV7-8 and TRBJ2-1; D unresolved. Germline-derived CDR1 and CDR2 are SGHVS and FQNEAQ. V gave up 5 bases and J gave up 0 bases, with 14 bases separating them. The CDR3 totals 16 residues. DNA of the CDR3: TGTGCCAGCAGCCCGACCGGGTCCAGCTCCTACAATGAGCAGTTCTTC. This sequence encodes CASSPTGSSSYNEQFF.

This clone was observed once. The chain couples TRBV12-5 to TRBJ1-5; D call uncertain. Germline loops: CDR1 LGHNT, CDR2 FRNRAP. The CDR3 contains 14 residues. With 10 bases removed from V and 1 base from J, the gap between germline ends came to 14 bases. CDR3 amino acids: CAIYGGRSNQPQHF. Written as DNA, the CDR3 is TGTGCTATCTATGGAGGACGGAGCAATCAGCCCCAGCATTTT.

The chain recombines TRBV6-1 with TRBJ2-7, with 7 bases that match TRBD2. The CDR3 runs 15 residues. V lost 2 bases, J lost 3 bases, and 7 bases stayed unmatched. The germline gives CDR1 MNHNS, CDR2 SASEGT. CDR3 nucleotides: TGTGCCAGCAGTGAACGGAGCGGGGACGGCTACGAGCAGTACTTC. It codes for CASSERSGDGYEQYF.

The chain is built from TRBV30 and TRBJ1-4, with 7 bases matching TRBD1. The CDR3 has 13 amino acids. J gave up 7 bases and V 4 bases, and 6 bases lay outside the gene matches. Germline loops: CDR1 GTSNPN, CDR2 SVGIG (reference sequence). CDR3 coding DNA: TGTGCCTGGACGATAGGGACAGTTGAAAAACTGTTTTTT. The encoded protein is CAWTIGTVEKLFF.